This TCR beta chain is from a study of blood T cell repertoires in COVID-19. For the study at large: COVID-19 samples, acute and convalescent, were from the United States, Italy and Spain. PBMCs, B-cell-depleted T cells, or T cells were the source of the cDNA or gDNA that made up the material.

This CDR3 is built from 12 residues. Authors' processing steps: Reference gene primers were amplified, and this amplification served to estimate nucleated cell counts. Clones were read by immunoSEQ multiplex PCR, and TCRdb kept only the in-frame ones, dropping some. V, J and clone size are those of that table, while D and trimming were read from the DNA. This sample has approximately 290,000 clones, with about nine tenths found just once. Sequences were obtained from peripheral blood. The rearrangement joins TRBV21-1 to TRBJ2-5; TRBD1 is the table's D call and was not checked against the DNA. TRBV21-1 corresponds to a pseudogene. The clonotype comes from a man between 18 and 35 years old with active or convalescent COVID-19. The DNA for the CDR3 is TGTGCCATCCCAGGGCGCCGGGAGACCCAGTACTTC. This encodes CAIPGRRETQYF.